This is a list of T cell receptor beta chains from one sample in a study of cytomegalovirus exposure and HLA in healthy donors. Produced via immunoSEQ multiplex PCR; TCRdb's table is partial and in-frame only. The sample yields about 88,000 clones, of which the top ten take up about 5.9%. Sequencing was performed on PBMCs. All receptors derive from a girl under 18 in good health and CMV-seropositive. Both conserved end residues are trimmed from each CDR3. The order of the fields is V gene, J gene, CDR3 protein.

TRBV28,TRBJ1-1,ASNLRDSTEAF
TRBV6-1,TRBJ1-2,ASSETGTGRLLANYGYT
TRBV18,TRBJ2-5,ASSPLETQY
TRBV6-7,TRBJ2-5,ASSYVLRPQETQY
TRBV9,TRBJ2-5,ASSPHRDETQY
TRBV4-2,TRBJ1-4,ASSRFRGIGEKLF
TRBV29-1,TRBJ2-5,SVGVTAGGRETQY
TRBV19,TRBJ1-6,ASSIVAGGGNSPLH
TRBV6-1,TRBJ1-5,ASSETRDNLGNQPQH
TRBV6-5,TRBJ1-1,ASSWGNTEAF
TRBV2,TRBJ2-2,ASSDRDYRLTNTGELF
TRBV6-5,TRBJ1-4,ASRGTGGTNEKLF
TRBV5-6,TRBJ1-1,ASSTWGREDTEAF
TRBV30,TRBJ2-2,AWSAGELF
TRBV5-1,TRBJ2-5,ASSFLGGYLETQY
TRBV5-4,TRBJ1-6,ASALRDTNSPLH
TRBV9,TRBJ2-5,ASSVAGIGETQY
TRBV4-1,TRBJ1-1,ASTKGDRQGMNTEAF
TRBV25-1,TRBJ2-1,ASSEGGESSYNEQF
TRBV5-4,TRBJ2-1,ASSLDLAGNQF
TRBV4-3,TRBJ2-1,ASSQDIDLAGEQF
TRBV5-6,TRBJ1-2,ASSLGLLNYGYT
TRBV6-5,TRBJ2-7,ASRRFDRGDYEQY